This T cell receptor beta chain was identified during a study of shared clonotypes between healthy human individuals. Turning to this clone: Its specificity is unknown. At one end, the junction sequence differs from germline, possibly due to a read error.

Whole-study findings and limits: Several donors shared approximately 5% of their naive CD4 clonotypes. The represented genetic and exposure-history diversity was limited by the small number of donors.

Evenly divided among several immunoSEQ plates was the genomic DNA of each subset. Only in-frame clones appear in the TCRdb table, and some are missing; sequencing was by immunoSEQ multiplex PCR. There are some 900,000 clones in the sample; roughly 72% occur only once, and approximately 1.5% lies in the top ten. The CDR3 runs to 15 residues. The sample consisted of memory CD4+ T cells sorted from blood. Subset here: CD45RA-negative fraction. This clonotype originated in a man between 18 and 35 years old in good health. The rearrangement joins TRBV23-1 to TRBJ2-7, with TRBD2 as a possible D gene (6 bases). TRBV23-1 is given ORF status, its function remaining uncertain. CDR3 in amino acids: CASTQGAGKYYEQYF. CDR3 nucleotide sequence: TGCGCCAGCACTCAAGGGGCGGGGAAGTACTACGAGCAGTACTTC.